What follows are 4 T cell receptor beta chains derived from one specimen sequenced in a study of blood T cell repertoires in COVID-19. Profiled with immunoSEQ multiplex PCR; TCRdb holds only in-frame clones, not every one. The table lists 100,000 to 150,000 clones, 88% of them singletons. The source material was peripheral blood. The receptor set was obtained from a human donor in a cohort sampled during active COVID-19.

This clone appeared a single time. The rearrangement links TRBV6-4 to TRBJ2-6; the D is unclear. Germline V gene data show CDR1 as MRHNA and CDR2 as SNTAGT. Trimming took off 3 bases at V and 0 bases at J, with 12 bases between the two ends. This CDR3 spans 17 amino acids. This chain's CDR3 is CASSEFPVSSGANVLTF. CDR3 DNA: TGTGCCAGCAGTGAATTCCCCGTTAGCTCTGGGGCCAACGTCCTGACTTTC.

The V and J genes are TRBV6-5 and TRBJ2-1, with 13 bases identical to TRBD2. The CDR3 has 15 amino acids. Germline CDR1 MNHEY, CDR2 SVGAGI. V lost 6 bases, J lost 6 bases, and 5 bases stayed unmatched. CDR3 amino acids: CASRRGTSGINEQFF. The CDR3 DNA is TGTGCCAGCAGGCGCGGGACTAGCGGGATCAATGAGCAGTTCTTC.

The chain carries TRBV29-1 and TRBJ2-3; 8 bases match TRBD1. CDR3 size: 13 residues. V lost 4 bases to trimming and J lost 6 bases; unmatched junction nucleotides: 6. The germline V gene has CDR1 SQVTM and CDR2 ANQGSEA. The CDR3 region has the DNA TGCAGCGTTGTCGGACAGGGCATCGATACGCAGTATTTT. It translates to CSVVGQGIDTQYF.

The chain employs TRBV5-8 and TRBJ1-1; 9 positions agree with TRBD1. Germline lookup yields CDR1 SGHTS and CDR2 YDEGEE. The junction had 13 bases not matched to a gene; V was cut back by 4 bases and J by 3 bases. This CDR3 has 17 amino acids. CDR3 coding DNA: TGTGCCAGCAGCCCGACCGGGACAGGGCTATGGTACACTGAAGCTTTCTTT. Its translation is CASSPTGTGLWYTEAFF.